This TCR beta chain appears in the sequencing data of a study of CD8 T cells in Susac syndrome. CD8+ and CD4+ blood T cells underwent TCR beta sequencing. The multiple sclerosis controls were treatment-naive patients with relapsing-remitting disease that was stable or active. Reverse transcription used about 0.45 to 1 ug RNA and random hexamers. The immunoSEQ assay covered 54 Vbeta and 13 Jbeta segments for CDR3. In TCRdb, the immunoSEQ multiplex PCR reads were re-called with MiXCR into one record per CDR3 protein. The sample lists hundreds of thousands of distinct CDR3 sequences, 80% to 90% occurring once. V lost 6 bases and J lost 2; bases outside the gene matches: 8. This CDR3 has 17 amino acids.

The sequenced sample was CD8+ T cells from PBMCs. The clonotype originates from a human donor with multiple sclerosis. J is TRBJ2-4 and V is TRBV12-3 or TRBV12-4; 12 positions match TRBD2. The CDR3 here is CASRSTSGSNPKNIQYF. The CDR3 DNA reads as TGTGCCAGCAGATCGACTAGCGGGAGTAACCCCAAAAACATTCAGTACTTC.